Listed below are T cell receptor beta chains from one sample, sequenced in a study of T-cell memory formation after mild COVID-19. TCRdb called the 5' RACE reads again in MiXCR, with one record for every CDR3 protein. The table shows roughly 120,000 distinct CDR3 sequences, with about 20% occurring only once. What was sequenced was PBMCs or a T cell subset sorted from them (not recorded which). The receptors shown here come from a man younger than 30 who had mild COVID-19 (a few samples of this study predate the infection). Cell type and time point are not known. Each CDR3 is given with its conserved first and last residue. The D gene is left open where the match is weak. The size field is filled for only some rows; it gives once, few, many or a size class.

CDR3: CASSLGAGASQPQHF
DNA: TGTGCCAGCAGCTTGGGCGCAGGGGCTTCGCAGCCCCAGCATTTT
V: TRBV5-5
size: few
D: NA
J: TRBJ1-5

CDR3: CASSYWGPGYEQYF
DNA: TGTGCCAGCAGTTACTGGGGGCCGGGCTACGAGCAGTACTTC
V: TRBV6-5
size: NA
D: NA
J: TRBJ2-7

CDR3: CASSQDGANTEAFF
DNA: TGCGCCAGCAGCCAAGATGGAGCTAACACTGAAGCTTTCTTT
V: TRBV4-1
size: once
D: NA
J: TRBJ1-1

CDR3: CASSGLGDEQFF
DNA: TGTGCCAGCAGTGGCCTTGGGGATGAGCAGTTCTTC
V: TRBV6-2/TRBV6-3
size: NA
D: NA
J: TRBJ2-1

CDR3: CASSKVGGPQFF
DNA: TGTGCCAGCAGCAAAGTTGGGGGCCCGCAGTTCTTC
V: TRBV21-1
size: few
D: NA
J: TRBJ2-1

CDR3: CSVEDGRKEEETQYF
DNA: TGCAGCGTTGAGGACGGAAGAAAAGAGGAAGAGACCCAGTACTTC
V: TRBV29-1
size: many
D: NA
J: TRBJ2-5

CDR3: CATSAPETQYF
DNA: TGTGCCACCAGCGCACCGGAGACCCAGTACTTC
V: TRBV15
size: few
D: NA
J: TRBJ2-5

CDR3: CSAREVGRGTEAFF
DNA: TGCAGTGCTAGAGAGGTTGGCAGGGGAACTGAAGCTTTCTTT
V: TRBV20-1
size: once
D: NA
J: TRBJ1-1

CDR3: CASTPTGSYEQYF
DNA: TGTGCCAGCACCCCGACAGGGTCCTACGAGCAGTACTTC
V: TRBV7-2
size: few
D: TRBD1
J: TRBJ2-7

CDR3: CASSLSGWSSYEQYF
DNA: TGCGCCAGCAGCCTGAGCGGCTGGAGCTCCTACGAGCAGTACTTC
V: TRBV4-1
size: NA
D: NA
J: TRBJ2-7

CDR3: CASSYGVNSPLHF
DNA: TGTGCCAGCAGTTACGGCGTGAATTCACCCCTCCACTTT
V: TRBV6-5
size: NA
D: NA
J: TRBJ1-6

CDR3: CASSRTANYGYTF
DNA: TGTGCCAGCAGTCGTACCGCTAACTATGGCTACACCTTC
V: TRBV28
size: NA
D: NA
J: TRBJ1-2

CDR3: CASSQDWGNQPQHF
DNA: TGTGCCAGCAGCCAAGATTGGGGGAATCAGCCCCAGCATTTT
V: TRBV4-2
size: NA
D: NA
J: TRBJ1-5

CDR3: CASGEARLYGYTF
DNA: TGTGCCAGTGGGGAGGCACGTCTTTATGGCTACACCTTC
V: TRBV12-3/TRBV12-4
size: NA
D: NA
J: TRBJ1-2

CDR3: CASSQVAGSEAFF
DNA: TGCGCCAGCAGCCAAGTGGCAGGGAGTGAAGCTTTCTTT
V: TRBV4-1
size: NA
D: NA
J: TRBJ1-1

CDR3: CSVEGQNTGELFF
DNA: TGCAGCGTTGAGGGTCAGAACACCGGGGAGCTGTTTTTT
V: TRBV29-1
size: few
D: NA
J: TRBJ2-2

CDR3: CASSLGGGLDTQYF
DNA: TGTGCCAGCAGCTTAGGGGGCGGTCTAGATACGCAGTATTTT
V: TRBV13
size: NA
D: NA
J: TRBJ2-3

CDR3: CSVEAESTDTQYF
DNA: TGCAGCGTTGAAGCAGAGAGCACAGATACGCAGTATTTT
V: TRBV29-1
size: few
D: NA
J: TRBJ2-3

CDR3: CSARTRQSYEQYF
DNA: TGCAGTGCTAGAACTCGACAATCCTACGAGCAGTACTTC
V: TRBV20-1
size: few
D: NA
J: TRBJ2-7

CDR3: CASRVTAYGYTF
DNA: TGTGCCAGTCGAGTTACGGCCTATGGCTACACCTTC
V: TRBV19
size: NA
D: NA
J: TRBJ1-2

CDR3: CASSLNLADSYEQYF
DNA: TGTGCCAGCAGCTTAAATCTAGCGGACTCCTACGAGCAGTACTTC
V: TRBV5-5
size: NA
D: TRBD2
J: TRBJ2-7

CDR3: CSVVVARHEQFF
DNA: TGCAGCGTTGTAGTAGCCCGCCATGAGCAGTTCTTC
V: TRBV29-1
size: few
D: NA
J: TRBJ2-1

CDR3: CASSQEPGGDEQYF
DNA: TGTGCCAGCAGCCAAGAACCAGGGGGGGACGAGCAGTACTTC
V: TRBV3-1
size: few
D: NA
J: TRBJ2-7

CDR3: CASGFAGSEETQYF
DNA: TGTGCTAGTGGTTTCGCGGGCTCGGAGGAGACCCAGTACTTC
V: TRBV12-5
size: NA
D: NA
J: TRBJ2-5

CDR3: CSAHRGGTGELFF
DNA: TGCAGTGCCCACAGGGGCGGCACCGGGGAGCTGTTTTTT
V: TRBV20-1
size: NA
D: TRBD1
J: TRBJ2-2

CDR3: CASSSTTAQGVHSPLHF
DNA: TGTGCCAGCAGCTCAACGACAGCACAGGGGGTTCATTCACCCCTCCACTTT
V: TRBV7-3
size: few
D: TRBD1
J: TRBJ1-6

CDR3: CASSPQGAWGNQPQHF
DNA: TGTGCCAGCAGCCCCCAGGGGGCTTGGGGCAATCAGCCCCAGCATTTT
V: TRBV6-6
size: many
D: TRBD1
J: TRBJ1-5

CDR3: CASIGTSQEEKFF
DNA: TGTGCCAGCATCGGGACTAGTCAGGAGGAGAAGTTCTTC
V: TRBV2
size: NA
D: TRBD2
J: TRBJ2-1

CDR3: CASSPRTGDTGELFF
DNA: TGCGCCAGCAGCCCTCGGACAGGGGACACCGGGGAGCTGTTTTTT
V: TRBV5-1
size: NA
D: TRBD1
J: TRBJ2-2

CDR3: CASRITGNNSPLHF
DNA: TGTGCCAGCAGAATTACAGGGAATAATTCACCCCTCCACTTT
V: TRBV5-5
size: once
D: NA
J: TRBJ1-6

CDR3: CASSYSPLGSPLHF
DNA: TGTGCCAGCAGTTACAGTCCGTTAGGTTCACCCCTCCACTTT
V: TRBV6-5
size: NA
D: NA
J: TRBJ1-6

CDR3: CATSRQDRVLEQYF
DNA: TGTGCCACCAGCAGACAGGACAGGGTTCTCGAGCAGTACTTC
V: TRBV15
size: few
D: TRBD1
J: TRBJ2-7

CDR3: CASSASGWELFF
DNA: TGTGCCAGCAGTGCCTCAGGGTGGGAGCTGTTTTTT
V: TRBV27
size: few
D: NA
J: TRBJ2-2

CDR3: CASSPPGGTEETQYF
DNA: TGTGCCAGCAGCCCCCCCGGCGGGACGGAAGAGACCCAGTACTTC
V: TRBV11-2
size: few
D: NA
J: TRBJ2-5

CDR3: CASRDRARGADTQYF
DNA: TGTGCCAGCCGAGACCGGGCTCGAGGGGCGGATACGCAGTATTTT
V: TRBV11-2
size: NA
D: NA
J: TRBJ2-3

CDR3: CASSLEPRPGPYNEQFF
DNA: TGTGCCAGCAGCTTGGAGCCCAGGCCAGGCCCCTACAATGAGCAGTTCTTC
V: TRBV7-6
size: few
D: NA
J: TRBJ2-1

CDR3: CASSLRGAQETQYF
DNA: TGTGCCAGCAGCTTGCGGGGGGCCCAAGAGACCCAGTACTTC
V: TRBV7-2
size: few
D: TRBD2
J: TRBJ2-5

CDR3: CASSAPPSNQPQHF
DNA: TGTGCCAGCAGTGCCCCACCGAGCAATCAGCCCCAGCATTTT
V: TRBV2
size: NA
D: NA
J: TRBJ1-5

CDR3: CASSLEASGSSYEQYF
DNA: TGTGCCAGCAGTCTCGAGGCTAGCGGAAGCTCCTACGAGCAGTACTTC
V: TRBV6-5
size: few
D: TRBD2
J: TRBJ2-7

CDR3: CASMGSGRRNEQFF
DNA: TGTGCCAGCATGGGTAGCGGGAGGAGGAATGAGCAGTTCTTC
V: TRBV6-2/TRBV6-3
size: NA
D: TRBD2
J: TRBJ2-1

CDR3: CASSLSGVETQYF
DNA: TGTGCCAGCAGTTTGTCCGGGGTAGAGACCCAGTACTTC
V: TRBV27
size: NA
D: NA
J: TRBJ2-5

CDR3: CASSHPGQGRGEQFF
DNA: TGTGCCAGCAGCCACCCGGGACAGGGTCGGGGTGAGCAGTTCTTC
V: TRBV4-2
size: few
D: TRBD1
J: TRBJ2-1

CDR3: CASSWAPDRVAYNEQFF
DNA: TGCGCCAGCAGCTGGGCCCCGGACAGGGTGGCCTACAATGAGCAGTTCTTC
V: TRBV5-1
size: few
D: TRBD1
J: TRBJ2-1

CDR3: CASSPRDRGRWAKNIQYF
DNA: TGTGCCAGCAGTCCCCGGGACAGGGGGCGCTGGGCCAAAAACATTCAGTACTTC
V: TRBV6-9
size: NA
D: TRBD1
J: TRBJ2-4

CDR3: CASSVGLASYNEQFF
DNA: TGTGCCAGCAGCGTAGGACTAGCGAGCTACAATGAGCAGTTCTTC
V: TRBV7-8
size: NA
D: TRBD2
J: TRBJ2-1

CDR3: CASSQGSGDPAETQYF
DNA: TGTGCCAGCTCACAGGGTTCGGGGGACCCTGCGGAGACCCAGTACTTC
V: TRBV18
size: NA
D: NA
J: TRBJ2-5

CDR3: CASSSPQGTRTDTQYF
DNA: TGCGCCAGCAGCTCCCCCCAAGGGACGAGGACAGATACGCAGTATTTT
V: TRBV5-1
size: few
D: NA
J: TRBJ2-3

CDR3: CASKTMNGYTF
DNA: TGTGCCAGCAAAACAATGAACGGCTACACCTTC
V: TRBV7-9
size: NA
D: NA
J: TRBJ1-2

CDR3: CSVEGSLATHYNEQFF
DNA: TGCAGCGTTGAAGGCTCTCTAGCAACCCACTACAATGAGCAGTTCTTC
V: TRBV29-1
size: NA
D: NA
J: TRBJ2-1

CDR3: CASSQGTGAFYGYTF
DNA: TGTGCCAGCAGCCAAGGGACAGGGGCGTTCTATGGCTACACCTTC
V: TRBV3-1
size: once
D: TRBD1
J: TRBJ1-2

CDR3: CATSPRGGNEQFF
DNA: TGTGCCACCAGCCCTCGCGGGGGCAATGAGCAGTTCTTC
V: TRBV24-1
size: few
D: TRBD2
J: TRBJ2-1

CDR3: CSGRDRGLGNTEAFF
DNA: TGCAGTGGCCGGGACAGGGGGCTGGGGAACACTGAAGCTTTCTTT
V: TRBV20-1
size: few
D: TRBD1
J: TRBJ1-1

CDR3: CASSLRGLSNQPQHF
DNA: TGTGCCAGCAGCTTGCGGGGTTTGAGCAATCAGCCCCAGCATTTT
V: TRBV5-5
size: NA
D: NA
J: TRBJ1-5

CDR3: CASSQTWGTDTQYF
DNA: TGCGCCAGCAGCCAGACCTGGGGCACAGATACGCAGTATTTT
V: TRBV4-1
size: NA
D: NA
J: TRBJ2-3

CDR3: CASSQAVAGYQETQYF
DNA: TGCGCCAGCAGCCAAGCGGTGGCAGGGTATCAAGAGACCCAGTACTTC
V: TRBV4-1
size: NA
D: NA
J: TRBJ2-5

CDR3: CSVETGGKEHF
DNA: TGCAGCGTTGAGACAGGGGGAAAGGAGCATTTT
V: TRBV29-1
size: few
D: TRBD1
J: TRBJ1-5

CDR3: CASRKKAVVTRLPEAFF
DNA: TGTGCCAGCAGAAAAAAAGCGGTCGTTACCCGTCTCCCTGAAGCTTTCTTT
V: TRBV7-9
size: NA
D: NA
J: TRBJ1-1

CDR3: CSAAGTSGTYEQYF
DNA: TGCAGTGCTGCCGGGACTAGCGGTACCTACGAGCAGTACTTC
V: TRBV20-1
size: NA
D: TRBD2
J: TRBJ2-7

CDR3: CASSVRTGAEDGYTF
DNA: TGTGCCAGCAGCGTTAGGACAGGGGCAGAAGATGGCTACACCTTC
V: TRBV7-2
size: NA
D: TRBD1
J: TRBJ1-2